These 6 T cell receptor beta chains came from one sample sequenced in a study of T cells in localized non-small cell lung cancer. Clones were sequenced by immunoSEQ multiplex PCR, and TCRdb holds only the in-frame ones, with some missing. The sample lists 70,000 to 95,000 clones, approximately 91% occurring once. Here the sequenced sample was PBMCs, taken before any cancer treatment. All receptors derive from a woman aged 35-75 years with stage II squamous cell lung carcinoma.

The chain carries TRBV5-1 and TRBJ2-1, with 7 bases fitting TRBD2. CDR3 length: 16 residues. Germline V gene lookup returns CDR1 SGHRS and CDR2 YFSETQ. Losses at the gene ends were 3 bases for V and 0 bases for J; bases not matched to a gene: 6. The CDR3 nucleotides are TGCGCCAGCAGCTCCATTTCGGGAGGCTCCTACAATGAGCAGTTCTTC. Encoded protein: CASSSISGGSYNEQFF.

V and J are TRBV28 and TRBJ1-5, with TRBD1 as a possible D gene (5 bases). V was clipped by 7 bases and J by 0 bases, with 10 bases between them. Looked up from germline, CDR1 is MDHEN and CDR2 is SYDVKM. The length of the CDR3 is 14 residues. The DNA for the CDR3 is TGTGCCAGCATGCGGACATATAGCAATCAGCCCCAGCATTTT. Translation gives CASMRTYSNQPQHF.

The chain joins TRBV7-8 to TRBJ2-7; weak D call: TRBD2 (6 bases). Germline V CDR1 and CDR2: SGHVS, FQNEAQ. The CDR3 contains 14 residues. The V gene lost 6 bases and the J gene lost 1 base, with 13 bases spanning the gap. For the CDR3, the DNA is TGTGCCAGCAGTCCAAGCGGGCCTTCCTACGAGCAGTACTTC. This translates into CASSPSGPSYEQYF.

The chain carries TRBV9 and TRBJ1-1, with unresolved D. Per the germline V gene, CDR1 is SGDLS and CDR2 is YYNGEE. CDR3 length: 13 residues. The V end was cut by 0 bases, the J end by 1 base, with 4 bases between. The CDR3 region has the DNA TGTGCCAGCAGCGTAGAACAGAACACTGAAGCTTTCTTT. Encoded protein: CASSVEQNTEAFF. Using reference TRBV9 and TRBJ1-1 for the parts outside the CDR3, the full variable domain is DSGVTQTPKHLITATGQRVTLRCSPRSGDLSVYWYQQSLDQGLQFLIQYYNGEERAKGNILERFSAQQFPDLHSELNLSSLELGDSALYFCASSVEQNTEAFFGQGTRLTVV.

This chain connects TRBV5-6 to TRBJ1-1; D perhaps matches TRBD1 (5 bases). Trimming stripped 4 bases from V and 0 bases from J, with 19 bases between. The CDR3 has 17 residues. Looked up from germline, CDR1 is SGHDT and CDR2 is YYEEEE. The CDR3 loop is CASSGYLRDLMNTEAFF. CDR3 DNA: TGTGCCAGCAGCGGGTACCTCAGGGATCTAATGAACACTGAAGCTTTCTTT.

The CDR3 region is CASSLLLADTQYF. Here the CDR3 DNA reads TGTGCCAGCAGCTTATTGTTGGCAGATACGCAGTATTTT. The chain uses TRBV11-3 and TRBJ2-3; D remains ambiguous. The CDR3 is 13 residues long. Germline lookup yields CDR1 SGHNT and CDR2 YENEEA. V dropped 2 bases and J dropped 4 bases, with 7 bases sitting between them. The full variable domain, completed using reference TRBV11-3 and TRBJ2-3, is EAGVVQSPRYKIIEKKQPVAFWCNPISGHNTLYWYLQNLGQGPELLIRYENEEAVDDSQLPKDRFSAERLKGVDSTLKIQPAELGDSAVYLCASSLLLADTQYFGPGTRLTVL.